These T cell receptor beta chains were read from a single sample in a study of shared clonotypes between healthy human individuals. Generated by immunoSEQ multiplex PCR, the TCRdb table keeps only in-frame clones and is missing some. Seen here are about 980,000 clones, less than 85% observed once, and the top ten hold about 1.5%. The specimen sequenced was memory CD4+ T cells sorted from blood. These receptors all stem from a man younger than 30 in good health. The CDR3 runs from the conserved cysteine through the conserved F or W. Fields, in order: V gene, clone size, D gene, J gene, CDR3 protein, CDR3 DNA. D genes are given only for firm matches. The listing skips clone size in some rows; elsewhere it reads once, few, many or a size class.

v_gene: TRBV14; abundance: few; d_gene: NA; j_gene: TRBJ2-5; CDR3aa: CASSQEQGTQYF; CDR3nt: TGTGCCAGCAGCCAAGAACAGGGCACCCAGTACTTC
v_gene: TRBV28; abundance: once; d_gene: NA; j_gene: TRBJ2-1; CDR3aa: CASSLKGSKREQFF; CDR3nt: TGTGCCAGCAGTTTGAAAGGGTCAAAGCGTGAGCAGTTCTTC
v_gene: TRBV4-3; abundance: NA; d_gene: NA; j_gene: TRBJ1-2; CDR3aa: CASSQARGLNGYTF; CDR3nt: TGCGCCAGCAGCCAAGCCCGGGGGCTGAATGGCTACACCTTC
v_gene: TRBV30; abundance: NA; d_gene: TRBD1; j_gene: TRBJ1-6; CDR3aa: CAWNSGTDNSPLHF; CDR3nt: TGTGCCTGGAACTCCGGGACAGATAATTCACCCCTCCACTTT
v_gene: TRBV11-3; abundance: NA; d_gene: NA; j_gene: TRBJ2-1; CDR3aa: CASSLGRSQYNEQFF; CDR3nt: TGTGCCAGCAGCTTGGGACGGAGCCAATACAATGAGCAGTTCTTC
v_gene: TRBV19; abundance: NA; d_gene: TRBD1; j_gene: TRBJ2-2; CDR3aa: CASSETGVGTGELFF; CDR3nt: TGTGCCAGTAGTGAGACAGGGGTCGGGACCGGGGAGCTGTTTTTT
v_gene: TRBV28; abundance: NA; d_gene: NA; j_gene: TRBJ2-7; CDR3aa: CASTREGATYEQYF; CDR3nt: TGTGCCAGCACCAGGGAGGGGGCTACCTACGAGCAGTACTTC
v_gene: TRBV5-5; abundance: NA; d_gene: TRBD1; j_gene: TRBJ2-7; CDR3aa: CASSQTPGQGHYEQYF; CDR3nt: TGTGCCAGCAGCCAAACCCCGGGACAGGGACACTACGAGCAGTACTTC
v_gene: TRBV5-1; abundance: NA; d_gene: NA; j_gene: TRBJ2-1; CDR3aa: CASGAGPRVNEQFF; CDR3nt: TGCGCCAGTGGCGCCGGGCCGAGGGTGAATGAGCAGTTCTTC
v_gene: TRBV7-2; abundance: NA; d_gene: NA; j_gene: TRBJ2-3; CDR3aa: CASTLRGLVSTDTQYF; CDR3nt: TGTGCCAGCACCCTAAGAGGTCTAGTCTCCACAGATACGCAGTATTTT
v_gene: TRBV5-1; abundance: NA; d_gene: TRBD2; j_gene: TRBJ2-3; CDR3aa: CASSLGVLAGGPYSTDTQYF; CDR3nt: TGCGCCAGCAGCTTGGGGGTACTAGCGGGAGGGCCTTATAGCACAGATACGCAGTATTTT
v_gene: TRBV14; abundance: NA; d_gene: TRBD1; j_gene: TRBJ2-7; CDR3aa: CASSQPGQGVYEQYF; CDR3nt: TGTGCCAGCAGCCAGCCGGGACAGGGGGTCTACGAGCAGTACTTC
v_gene: TRBV30; abundance: NA; d_gene: NA; j_gene: TRBJ1-6; CDR3aa: CAWGIVDSPLHF; CDR3nt: TGTGCCTGGGGGATTGTGGATTCACCCCTCCACTTT
v_gene: TRBV10-1; abundance: NA; d_gene: NA; j_gene: TRBJ1-5; CDR3aa: CASSEGGASNQPQHF; CDR3nt: TGCGCCAGCAGTGAAGGAGGGGCCAGCAATCAGCCCCAGCATTTT
v_gene: TRBV30; abundance: NA; d_gene: TRBD1; j_gene: TRBJ1-6; CDR3aa: CAWGGQGSNSPLHF; CDR3nt: TGTGCCTGGGGAGGACAGGGGTCAAATTCACCCCTCCACTTT
v_gene: TRBV5-4; abundance: NA; d_gene: TRBD2; j_gene: TRBJ2-5; CDR3aa: CASSLGTLGTSGETQYF; CDR3nt: TGTGCCAGCAGCTTGGGAACTTTGGGGACTAGCGGGGAGACCCAGTACTTC
v_gene: TRBV6-1; abundance: many; d_gene: NA; j_gene: TRBJ1-2; CDR3aa: CASSEAGGNYGYTF; CDR3nt: TGTGCCAGCAGTGAAGCCGGCGGAAACTATGGCTACACCTTC
v_gene: TRBV2; abundance: NA; d_gene: NA; j_gene: TRBJ1-2; CDR3aa: CASSEMANYGYTF; CDR3nt: TGTGCCAGCAGTGAAATGGCAAACTATGGCTACACCTTC
v_gene: TRBV18; abundance: NA; d_gene: NA; j_gene: TRBJ1-1; CDR3aa: CASSYGSQNTEAFF; CDR3nt: TGTGCCAGCTCGTACGGGTCTCAGAACACTGAAGCTTTCTTT
v_gene: TRBV11-2; abundance: NA; d_gene: TRBD2; j_gene: TRBJ2-7; CDR3aa: CASSPRGASGSYEQYF; CDR3nt: TGTGCCAGCAGCCCTAGGGGAGCTAGCGGGAGCTACGAGCAGTACTTC
v_gene: TRBV5-1; abundance: NA; d_gene: NA; j_gene: TRBJ2-1; CDR3aa: CATAPRNLGASYNEQFF; CDR3nt: TGCGCCACCGCCCCAAGGAATTTGGGGGCCTCCTACAATGAGCAGTTCTTC
v_gene: TRBV5-1; abundance: NA; d_gene: TRBD1; j_gene: TRBJ1-6; CDR3aa: CASSPSTGRDSPLHF; CDR3nt: TGCGCCAGCAGCCCGTCGACAGGGCGGGATTCACCCCTCCACTTT
v_gene: TRBV5-1; abundance: NA; d_gene: NA; j_gene: TRBJ2-5; CDR3aa: CASSLGQGMETQYF; CDR3nt: TGCGCCAGCAGCTTGGGTCAGGGTATGGAGACCCAGTACTTC
v_gene: TRBV7-2; abundance: NA; d_gene: NA; j_gene: TRBJ2-7; CDR3aa: CASSPLGSVEQYF; CDR3nt: TGTGCCAGCAGCCCGCTAGGGTCCGTCGAGCAGTACTTC
v_gene: TRBV5-1; abundance: NA; d_gene: TRBD1; j_gene: TRBJ2-5; CDR3aa: CASSPTRDRAETQYF; CDR3nt: TGCGCCAGCAGCCCAACCCGGGACAGGGCAGAGACCCAGTACTTC